The 10 T cell receptor beta chains reported below all come from one sample, sequenced in a study of liver allograft versus peripheral blood T cells. Study summary: What was compared were the T cell receptor repertoires in transplanted livers and those in the peripheral blood of recipients.

TCRdb redid the calling of the reads with MiXCR, one entry per CDR3 protein. The sample yields some 3,800 distinct CDR3 sequences, more than 13% seen once. The receptors were gathered from a human patient who had a liver transplant. Certain T cells may be donor cells from the graft.

V and J are TRBV4-1 and TRBJ1-1; weak D call: TRBD1 (5 bases). The CDR3 spans 16 residues. V lost 0 bases and J 3 bases, leaving 14 bases between the germline ends. Germline CDR1 reads MGHRA; CDR2 reads YSYEKL. CDR3 coding DNA: TGCGCCAGCAGCCAAGATTGGTCCGTCAGGGACACTGAAGCTTTCTTT. Amino acids: CASSQDWSVRDTEAFF.

This clonotype has a count of ten or more. In DNA form, the CDR3 reads TGTGCCAGCAGTTTTCAGAGAGGTGAGGTCGGCAATCAGCCCCAGCATTTT. Amino acids: CASSFQRGEVGNQPQHF. This sequence joins TRBV27 and TRBJ1-5; D gene unclear. The CDR3 has 17 residues. The germline V gene has CDR1 MNHEY and CDR2 SMNVEV (reference sequence). Trimming stripped 3 bases from V and 2 bases from J, with 17 bases between.

Turning to this clonotype: A far larger clone is only one base removed, so a read error is likely. The chain employs TRBV6-1 and TRBJ1-4; 7 nucleotides agree with TRBD1. The junction had 8 bases not matched to a gene; V was cut back by 5 bases and J by 5 bases. The germline V gene encodes CDR1 MNHNS and CDR2 SASEGT. This CDR3 comprises 15 residues. The CDR3: CASSTSTGSNEKLFF. The DNA of the CDR3 is TGTGCCAGCAGTACCTCGACAGGGTCAAATGAAAAACTGTTTTTT.

This clonotype has a count of ten or more. The chain employs TRBV20-1 and TRBJ2-1, with D perhaps TRBD1 (6 bases). Germline V gives CDR1 DFQATT, CDR2 SNEGSKA (reference sequence). Between the trimmed V and J ends, which lost 8 bases and 5 bases, there was a span of 10 bases. This CDR3 is built from 11 residues. The DNA of the CDR3 is TGCAGTTCCTGGGACAACAATGAGCAGTTCTTC. Protein product: CSSWDNNEQFF.

In its sample, this clonotype ranks as large. The chain recombines TRBV24-1 with TRBJ2-2, with TRBD2 matching 14 bases. In germline, CDR1 is KGHDR, CDR2 SFDVKD. V gave up 2 bases and J gave up 0 bases; unmatched junction bases: 10. The CDR3 totals 21 residues. The CDR3 DNA sequence: TGTGCCACCAGTGATTACACCGGGACTAGCGGGAGAGGAACGAACACCGGGGAGCTGTTTTTT. This sequence encodes CATSDYTGTSGRGTNTGELFF.

Within the sample, this clonotype is medium-sized. The CDR3 reads CSVEGAGRFPYEQYF. As DNA, the CDR3 is TGCAGCGTTGAGGGGGCGGGGAGGTTCCCCTACGAGCAGTACTTC. The chain carries TRBV29-1 and TRBJ2-7, with D perhaps assigned TRBD1 or TRBD2 (6 bases each). Deletions cut 3 bases from V and 2 bases from J, with 17 bases between. Germline CDR1 is SQVTM and CDR2 is ANQGSEA. This CDR3 spans 15 amino acids.

In regard to this clonotype: A junction boundary mismatches the germline segment, possibly from a read error. The chain combines TRBV20-1 with TRBJ2-3; no reliable D call. CDR1 and CDR2 from the germline V gene are DFQATT and SNEGSKA (reference sequence). This CDR3 has 14 amino acids. As DNA, the CDR3 is TGCAGTGCTAAAGAATTCGAAAGCACATATACGCAGTATTTT. Protein sequence: CSAKEFESTYTQYF.

This clonotype is medium-sized by share. The rearrangement uses TRBV28 and TRBJ1-3; D not resolved. The germline CDR1 and CDR2 sequences are MDHEN and SYDVKM. V was cut by 3 bases and J by 4 bases, with 16 bases left in between. There are 16 residues in the CDR3. The CDR3 region has the DNA TGTGCCAGCAGTTTGGGCAGGCCTTTTTCGGGAAACACCATATATTTT. Residues: CASSLGRPFSGNTIYF.

Concerning this clonotype: An end of the junction differs from the germline gene, which may be a read error. This chain uses TRBV15 with TRBJ2-5; D might be TRBD1 (8 bases). CDR3 size: 15 residues. Germline CDR1 is LNHNV and CDR2 is YYDKDF (reference sequence). The CDR3 DNA is TGTGTCACCAGCAGAGACAGGGGCGGGGGAGAGACCCAGTACTTC. Amino acid sequence: CVTSRDRGGGETQYF.

Details on this clonotype: A read error may be the cause here, since a much bigger clone is one base away. This chain joins TRBV6-5 and TRBJ2-7, with D uncertain. Germline-derived CDR1 and CDR2 are MNHEY and SVGAGI. V dropped 5 bases and J dropped 7 bases, with 9 bases sitting between them. This CDR3 has 11 amino acids. Written as DNA, the CDR3 is TGTGCCAGCAGTACGGGTTGGGAGCAGTACTTC. It yields the protein CASSTGWEQYF.